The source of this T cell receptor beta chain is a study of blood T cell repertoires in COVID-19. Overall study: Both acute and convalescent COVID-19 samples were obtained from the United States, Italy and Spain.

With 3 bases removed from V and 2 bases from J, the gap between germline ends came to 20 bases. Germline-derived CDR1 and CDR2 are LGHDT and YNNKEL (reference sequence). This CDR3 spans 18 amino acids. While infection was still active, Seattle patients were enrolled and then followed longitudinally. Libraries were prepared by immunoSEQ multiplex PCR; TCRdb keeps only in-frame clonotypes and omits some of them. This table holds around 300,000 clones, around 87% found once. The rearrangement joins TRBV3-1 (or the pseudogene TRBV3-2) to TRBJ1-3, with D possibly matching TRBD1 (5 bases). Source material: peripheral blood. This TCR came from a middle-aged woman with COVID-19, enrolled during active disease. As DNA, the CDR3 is TGTGCCAGCAGCCACGACCGCGGGGGGGTTAAGACTGGAAACACCATATATTTT. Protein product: CASSHDRGGVKTGNTIYF.